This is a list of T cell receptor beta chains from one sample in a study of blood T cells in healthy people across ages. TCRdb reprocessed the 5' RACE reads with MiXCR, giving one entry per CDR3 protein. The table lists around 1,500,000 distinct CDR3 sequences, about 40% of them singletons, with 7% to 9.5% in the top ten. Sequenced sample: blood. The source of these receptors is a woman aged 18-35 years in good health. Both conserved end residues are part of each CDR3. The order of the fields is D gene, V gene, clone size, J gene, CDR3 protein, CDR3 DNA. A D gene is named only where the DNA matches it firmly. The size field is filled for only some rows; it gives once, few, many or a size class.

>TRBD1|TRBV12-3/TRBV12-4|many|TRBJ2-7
CASSSSGTGLGEQYF
TGTGCCAGCAGTTCATCGGGGACAGGGCTAGGCGAGCAGTACTTC
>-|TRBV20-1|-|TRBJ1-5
CSARAGVVQPQHF
TGCAGTGCTAGGGCAGGGGTGGTTCAGCCCCAGCATTTT
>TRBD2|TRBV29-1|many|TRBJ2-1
CSVGWAGVNNEQFF
TGCAGCGTGGGATGGGCGGGGGTAAACAATGAGCAGTTCTTC
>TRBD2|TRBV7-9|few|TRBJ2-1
CASSSGTSGSHEQFF
TGTGCCAGCAGTTCGGGGACTAGCGGGAGCCATGAGCAGTTCTTC
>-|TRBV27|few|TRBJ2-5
CASSLSFVTVQETQYF
TGTGCCAGCAGTTTATCGTTTGTGACAGTCCAAGAGACCCAGTACTTC
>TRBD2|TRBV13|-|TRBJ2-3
CASSSGLAGARTDTQYF
TGTGCCAGCAGCTCGGGACTAGCGGGGGCTCGCACAGATACGCAGTATTTT
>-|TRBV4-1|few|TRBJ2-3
CASSQDPDGDTQYF
TGCGCCAGCAGCCAAGATCCGGACGGAGATACGCAGTATTTT
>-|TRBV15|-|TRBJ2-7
CATSLDRRSYEQYF
TGTGCCACCAGCCTTGACAGGAGATCCTACGAGCAGTACTTC
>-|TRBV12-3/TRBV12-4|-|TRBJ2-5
CASSLTRTGEETQYF
TGTGCCAGCAGTTTGACCCGGACGGGAGAAGAGACCCAGTACTTC
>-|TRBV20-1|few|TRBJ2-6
CSASDSGANVLTF
TGCAGTGCCAGCGACTCTGGGGCCAACGTCCTGACTTTC
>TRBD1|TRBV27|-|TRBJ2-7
CASRAGTASSYEQYF
TGTGCCAGCAGGGCCGGGACAGCGAGCTCCTACGAGCAGTACTTC
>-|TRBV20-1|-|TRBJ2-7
CSATALGLASEQYF
TGCAGTGCTACGGCCCTGGGCCTAGCGAGCGAGCAGTACTTC
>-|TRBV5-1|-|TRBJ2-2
CASSPRAATNTGELFF
TGCGCCAGCAGCCCGAGGGCCGCAACGAACACCGGGGAGCTGTTTTTT
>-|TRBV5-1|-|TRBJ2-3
CASSLSWDTQYF
TGCGCCAGCAGCTTGTCCTGGGATACGCAGTATTTT
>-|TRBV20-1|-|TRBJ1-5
CSAHHSNQPQHF
TGCAGTGCGCACCATAGCAATCAGCCCCAGCATTTT
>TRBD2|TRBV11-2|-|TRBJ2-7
CASSLAGGLEQYF
TGTGCCAGCAGCTTAGCGGGAGGTCTCGAGCAGTACTTC
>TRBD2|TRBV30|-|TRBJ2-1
CAWSVPSGANNERFF
TGTGCCTGGAGTGTACCCAGCGGGGCCAACAATGAGCGGTTCTTC
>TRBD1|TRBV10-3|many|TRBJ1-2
CAIRRDREDYGYTF
TGTGCCATCCGAAGGGACAGGGAGGACTATGGCTACACCTTC
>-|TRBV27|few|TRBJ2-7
CASAPLSSYEQYF
TGTGCCAGCGCCCCCCTCAGCTCCTACGAGCAGTACTTC
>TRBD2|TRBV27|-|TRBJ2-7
CASSLTSGGGAYEQYF
TGTGCCAGCAGTTTAACTAGCGGGGGTGGAGCCTACGAGCAGTACTTC
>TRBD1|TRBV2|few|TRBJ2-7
CASSLGTGGWEQYF
TGTGCCAGCAGCCTCGGGACAGGGGGCTGGGAGCAGTACTTC
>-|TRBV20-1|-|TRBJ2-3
CSASRGDIDTQYF
TGCAGTGCTAGCCGCGGGGACATAGATACGCAGTATTTT
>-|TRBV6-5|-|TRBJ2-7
CASSRARQVDNEQYF
TGTGCCAGCAGTCGAGCCCGACAGGTTGACAATGAGCAGTACTTC
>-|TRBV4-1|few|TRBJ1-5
CASSPAGLNQPQHF
TGCGCCAGCAGCCCTGCAGGGCTAAATCAGCCCCAGCATTTT
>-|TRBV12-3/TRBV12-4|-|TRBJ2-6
CASRGSLEGRSSGANVLTF
TGTGCCAGCAGGGGATCGCTGGAGGGACGCTCCTCTGGGGCCAACGTCCTGACTTTC
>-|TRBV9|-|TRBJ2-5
CASSVGRQRAQETQYF
TGTGCCAGCAGCGTAGGACGCCAACGCGCCCAAGAGACCCAGTACTTC
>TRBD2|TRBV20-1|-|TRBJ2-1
CSARAPRGGRIGNEQFF
TGCAGTGCTAGAGCGCCGCGGGGGGGCCGGATAGGCAATGAGCAGTTCTTC
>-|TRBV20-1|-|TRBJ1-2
CSASSSSDNYGYTF
TGCAGTGCTAGTTCCAGCTCTGATAACTATGGCTACACCTTC
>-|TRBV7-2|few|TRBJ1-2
CASSSGPTGGYGYTF
TGTGCCAGCAGCTCGGGCCCGACGGGGGGCTATGGCTACACCTTC
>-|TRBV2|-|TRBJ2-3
CASSDGHPTDTQYF
TGTGCCAGCAGCGACGGACACCCCACAGATACGCAGTATTTT
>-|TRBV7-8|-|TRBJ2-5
CASSLVRAGETQYF
TGTGCCAGCAGCTTAGTCAGGGCTGGGGAGACCCAGTACTTC
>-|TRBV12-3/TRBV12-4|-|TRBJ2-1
CASSFARQKQFF
TGTGCCAGCAGTTTCGCCCGGCAAAAGCAGTTCTTC
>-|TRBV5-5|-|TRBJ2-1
CASSWTGGDYNEQFF
TGTGCCAGCAGCTGGACCGGAGGCGACTACAATGAGCAGTTCTTC
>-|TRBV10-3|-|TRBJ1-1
CAISELGVANTEAFF
TGTGCCATCAGTGAGCTGGGAGTAGCGAACACTGAAGCTTTCTTT
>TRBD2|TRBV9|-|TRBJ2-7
CASSGVAGSLSYEQYF
TGTGCCAGCAGCGGGGTAGCGGGGAGCCTCTCCTACGAGCAGTACTTC
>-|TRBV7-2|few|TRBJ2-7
CASSLDPRGYEQYF
TGTGCCAGCAGCTTAGATCCCAGGGGCTACGAGCAGTACTTC
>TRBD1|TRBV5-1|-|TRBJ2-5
CASSVGQGAGETQYF
TGCGCCAGCAGCGTAGGACAGGGGGCAGGGGAGACCCAGTACTTC
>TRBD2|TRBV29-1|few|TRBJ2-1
CSGGGGANEQFF
TGCAGCGGCGGGGGGGGAGCCAATGAGCAGTTCTTC
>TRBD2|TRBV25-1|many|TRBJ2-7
CASSPETSYYEQYF
TGTGCCAGCAGTCCTGAGACTAGCTACTACGAGCAGTACTTC
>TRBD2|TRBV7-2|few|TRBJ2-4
CASSLGRRASGSSEQYF
TGTGCCAGCAGCTTAGGAAGGAGGGCTAGCGGGAGTTCGGAGCAGTACTTC
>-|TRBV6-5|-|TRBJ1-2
CASSYSMGSYGYTF
TGTGCCAGCAGTTACTCGATGGGGAGCTATGGCTACACCTTC